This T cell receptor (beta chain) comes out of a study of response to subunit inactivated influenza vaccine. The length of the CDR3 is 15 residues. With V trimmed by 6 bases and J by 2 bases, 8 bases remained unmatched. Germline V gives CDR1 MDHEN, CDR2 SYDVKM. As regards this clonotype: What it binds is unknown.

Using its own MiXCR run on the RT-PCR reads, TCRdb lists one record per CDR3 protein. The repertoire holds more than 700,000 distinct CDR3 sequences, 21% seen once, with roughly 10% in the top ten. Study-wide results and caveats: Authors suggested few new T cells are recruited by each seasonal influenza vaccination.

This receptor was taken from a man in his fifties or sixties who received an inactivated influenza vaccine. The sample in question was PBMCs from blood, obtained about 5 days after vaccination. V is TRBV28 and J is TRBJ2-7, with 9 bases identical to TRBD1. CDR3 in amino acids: CASSSGTGFPYEQYF. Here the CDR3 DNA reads TGTGCCAGCAGCTCCGGGACAGGGTTTCCCTACGAGCAGTACTTC.